Following are 17 T cell receptor beta chains from one sample sequenced in a study of blood T cell repertoires in COVID-19. The data were produced by immunoSEQ multiplex PCR, yet TCRdb's version contains in-frame clones alone and is incomplete. Seen here are roughly 120,000 clones, around 84% observed once, and the top ten hold over 7.5%. Sequences were obtained from peripheral blood. These receptor sequences come from a woman aged 40 to 50 with acute or convalescent COVID-19.

The genes are TRBV30 and TRBJ1-1; D not resolved. Germline CDR1 reads GTSNPN; CDR2 reads SVGIG (reference sequence). The CDR3 loop spans 12 amino acids. Trimming shortened V by 3 bases and J by 4 bases, and 9 bases separated the two germline ends. The CDR3 reads CAWSRKPTEAFF. In DNA form, the CDR3 reads TGTGCCTGGAGCAGAAAACCCACTGAAGCTTTCTTT.

This chain joins TRBV25-1 and TRBJ1-2; a weak D match, TRBD1 (5 bases). This CDR3 has 14 amino acids. Trimming left V 5 bases short and J 0 bases short, with 10 bases between. Germline V gene lookup returns CDR1 MGHDK and CDR2 SYGVNS. DNA of the CDR3: TGTGCCAGCAGTTCAGGGCGAGCTAACTATGGCTACACCTTC. It translates to CASSSGRANYGYTF.

The chain has TRBV18 and TRBJ1-2, with 8 bases that match TRBD1. V trimming: 3 bases; J trimming: 6 bases; junction bases outside the gene matches: 9. Germline lookup yields CDR1 KGHSH and CDR2 LQKENI. The CDR3 has 15 amino acids. CDR3 region: CASSPVQGAYNGYTF. DNA of the CDR3: TGTGCCAGCTCACCGGTGCAGGGGGCTTATAATGGCTACACCTTC.

The chain employs TRBV25-1 and TRBJ1-2; no clear D gene. The CDR3 is made up of 14 amino acids. Germline values: CDR1 MGHDK, CDR2 SYGVNS. V was clipped by 3 bases and J by 4 bases, with 12 bases between them. CDR3 bases: TGTGCCAGCAGTGATTACGGAGGATTCTATGGCTACACCTTC. The encoded protein is CASSDYGGFYGYTF.

V usage is TRBV7-9 and J usage is TRBJ2-7; TRBD2 agrees at 9 bases. Trimming took 5 bases from V and 7 from J; bases not matched to a gene: 9. Germline CDR1 SEHNR, CDR2 FQNEAQ (reference sequence). The CDR3 contains 14 residues. The CDR3 nucleotides are TGTGCCAGCAGCCGCGGGGGGGCGATTGGTGAGCAGTACTTC. This sequence encodes CASSRGGAIGEQYF.

This chain links TRBV19 with TRBJ1-5; no reliable D call. Deletions cut 3 bases from V and 7 bases from J, with 10 bases between. This CDR3 has 13 residues. The germline CDR1 and CDR2 sequences are LNHDA and SQIVND (reference sequence). In nucleotides, the CDR3 is TGTGCCAGTAGTATTTCGGGCGGGCAGCCCCAGCATTTT. It encodes CASSISGGQPQHF.

In regard to this clone: Other DNA sequences from this sample encode an identical CDR3 as well. The genes are TRBV3-1 (or the pseudogene TRBV3-2) and TRBJ2-7; 9 bases map to TRBD2. In germline, CDR1 is LGHDT, CDR2 YNNKEL (reference sequence). The length of the CDR3 is 14 residues. The J segment lost 2 bases and the V segment lost 1 base, leaving 0 bases of the junction unmatched. The DNA of the CDR3 is TGTGCCAGCAGCCAAGGCGGGGGGGCCTACGAGCAGTACTTC. Residues: CASSQGGGAYEQYF.

The gene calls are TRBV30 and TRBJ1-3; possibly TRBD1 for D (5 bases). This CDR3 is built from 12 residues. Germline CDR1 GTSNPN, CDR2 SVGIG (reference sequence). V gave up 5 bases and J gave up 7 bases, with 12 bases separating them. CDR3 coding DNA: TGTGCCTGGGGGGGTGGAGGGAACACCATATATTTT. Its protein product is CAWGGGGNTIYF.

This chain connects TRBV27 to TRBJ1-1, with D tentatively TRBD1 (5 bases). The V and J ends lost 3 bases and 0 bases respectively, with 11 bases between them. CDR1 and CDR2 (germline): MNHEY, SMNVEV (reference sequence). The CDR3 totals 15 residues. The CDR3 region has the DNA TGTGCCAGCAGTTTCGGCAGGGAATTGAACACTGAAGCTTTCTTT. Its translation: CASSFGRELNTEAFF.

The CDR3 DNA reads TGTGCCAGCAGCCCCCCGGCGGGGGGACAGGGGTGGAATGAGCAGTTCTTC. It is translated as CASSPPAGGQGWNEQFF. The gene calls are TRBV7-9 and TRBJ2-1, with 10 bases that match TRBD1. Germline trimming cut 5 bases from V and 7 bases from J; bases unmatched to any gene: 14. Per germline, CDR1 SEHNR and CDR2 FQNEAQ (reference sequence). The CDR3 totals 17 residues.

This clone was observed a few times. The chain combines TRBV28 with TRBJ2-7; 9 bases line up with TRBD1. Per germline, CDR1 MDHEN and CDR2 SYDVKM. The CDR3 sequence is 16 residues long. V lost 6 bases, J lost 5 bases, and 14 bases stayed unmatched. The CDR3 DNA sequence: TGTGCCAGCAGCTCTCCCTCGGACAGGGGCTGGAACGAGCAGTACTTC. As protein: CASSSPSDRGWNEQYF.

The gene calls are TRBV29-1 and TRBJ1-4; D may be TRBD1 (5 bases). The germline V and J ends were trimmed by 0 bases and 8 bases, with 16 bases remaining between them. The CDR3 runs 15 residues. From germline, CDR1 is SQVTM and CDR2 ANQGSEA. The CDR3 bases are TGCAGCGTTGAAGATAGGGGCAGGGCGGGAGAAAAACTGTTTTTT. It is translated as CSVEDRGRAGEKLFF.

The chain joins TRBV7-8 to TRBJ1-1; unclear D gene. The CDR3 loop spans 14 amino acids. Germline assignment: CDR1 SGHVS and CDR2 FQNEAQ. The germline V and J ends were trimmed by 2 bases and 0 bases, with 7 bases remaining between them. CDR3 bases: TGTGCCAGCAGCTTAATGGCTTTGAACACTGAAGCTTTCTTT. As protein: CASSLMALNTEAFF.

V usage is TRBV7-3 and J usage is TRBJ2-2; 7 bases are a match to TRBD2. Germline CDR1 is SGHTA and CDR2 is FQGTGA. This CDR3 has 16 residues. V gave up 2 bases and J gave up 0 bases; unmatched junction bases: 3. CDR3 nucleotides: TGTGCCAGCAGCTTAGGGCTAGCGGCGAACACCGGGGAGCTGTTTTTT. Translation gives CASSLGLAANTGELFF.

The rearrangement joins TRBV5-4 to TRBJ2-1; TRBD2 agrees at 7 bases. Germline V lookup: CDR1 SGHNT, CDR2 YYREEE (reference sequence). Losses at the gene ends were 1 base for V and 10 bases for J; bases not matched to a gene: 8. This CDR3 is built from 14 residues. The CDR3 loop reads CASSLSSSGAEQFF. The CDR3 DNA reads as TGTGCCAGCAGCTTGTCTTCTAGCGGAGCCGAGCAGTTCTTC.

The V gene is TRBV23-1, the J gene TRBJ1-1; 8 nucleotides line up with TRBD1. TRBV23-1 is given ORF status, its function remaining uncertain. J was trimmed by 1 base and V by 3 bases; bases with no gene match: 13. The CDR3 consists of 18 residues. CDR3: CASSHRQGRSMGNTEAFF. The CDR3 coding sequence is TGCGCCAGCAGTCACCGACAGGGGAGATCGATGGGGAACACTGAAGCTTTCTTT.

The V and J genes are TRBV28 and TRBJ2-3, with 7 bases identical to TRBD1. Germline V gene lookup returns CDR1 MDHEN and CDR2 SYDVKM. This CDR3 is built from 11 residues. Trimming took 7 bases from V and 8 from J; bases not matched to a gene: 3. The CDR3 DNA sequence: TGTGCCAGCAAACAGGGGATTACGCAGTATTTT. Protein: CASKQGITQYF.